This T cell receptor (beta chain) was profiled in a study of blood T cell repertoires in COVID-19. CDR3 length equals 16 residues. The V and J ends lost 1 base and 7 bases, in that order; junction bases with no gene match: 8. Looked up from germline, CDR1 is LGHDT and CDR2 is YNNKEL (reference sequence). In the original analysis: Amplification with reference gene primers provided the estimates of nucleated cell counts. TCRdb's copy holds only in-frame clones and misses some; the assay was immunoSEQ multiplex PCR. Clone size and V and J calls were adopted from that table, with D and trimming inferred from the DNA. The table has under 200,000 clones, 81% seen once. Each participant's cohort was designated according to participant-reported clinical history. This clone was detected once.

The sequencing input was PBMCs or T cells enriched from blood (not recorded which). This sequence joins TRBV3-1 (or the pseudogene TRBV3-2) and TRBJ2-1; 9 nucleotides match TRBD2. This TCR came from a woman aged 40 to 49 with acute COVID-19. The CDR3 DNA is TGTGCCAGCAGCCAAGGCGGGACTAGCCGAATGAATGAGCAGTTCTTC. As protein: CASSQGGTSRMNEQFF.